The 15 T cell receptor beta chains reported below all come from one sample, sequenced in a study of T-cell memory formation after mild COVID-19. Using its own MiXCR run on the 5' RACE reads, TCRdb lists one record per CDR3 protein. The data hold fewer than 600,000 distinct CDR3 sequences, with roughly 20% observed a single time. Specimen: PBMCs or a T cell subset sorted from them (not recorded which). These receptors all stem from an adult woman who had mild COVID-19 (a few samples of this study predate the infection). Cell type and time point are not known.

V is TRBV25-1 and J is TRBJ2-5; TRBD1 is a possible D gene (5 bases). CDR1 MGHDK and CDR2 SYGVNS come from the germline V gene. The CDR3 length is 14 residues. V shed 1 base and J shed 5 bases, with 11 bases lying between them. The CDR3 region has the DNA TGTGCCAGCAGTGAATCAGGGAAGGGGGAGACCCAGTACTTC. It codes for CASSESGKGETQYF.

This chain uses TRBV5-4 with TRBJ2-1; no clear D. Trimming pared 5 bases from V and 10 bases from J, leaving 16 bases between. CDR1 SGHNT and CDR2 YYREEE come from the germline V gene (reference sequence). The CDR3 is made up of 13 amino acids. CDR3 coding DNA: TGTGCCAGCAGTCCGTCAACGACAACCGAGCAGTTCTTC. Its protein is CASSPSTTTEQFF.

In its sample, this clonotype was seen a few times. The V call is TRBV10-2, the J call TRBJ1-1; D possibly corresponds to TRBD1 (6 bases). There are 14 residues in the CDR3. Germline values: CDR1 WSHSY, CDR2 SAAADI. Trimming cost V 2 bases and J 4 bases, with 11 bases left between them. CDR3 region: CASSERGGGTEAFF. The CDR3 bases are TGCGCCAGCAGTGAGAGGGGGGGAGGCACTGAAGCTTTCTTT.

V usage is TRBV16 and J usage is TRBJ2-7, with 10 bases lining up with TRBD1. CDR1 KGHSY and CDR2 FQNENV come from the germline V gene. CDR3 length equals 16 residues. V shed 3 bases and J 4 bases; nucleotides not matched to a gene: 9. The CDR3 DNA follows: TGTGCCAGCAGCCACCCCGGGACAGGGGCGTTGTACGAGCAGTACTTC. As protein: CASSHPGTGALYEQYF.

The chain combines TRBV7-9 with TRBJ2-3; 7 bases fit TRBD2. CDR1 is SEHNR, CDR2 FQNEAQ, per germline (reference sequence). Unmatched junction bases numbered 9, after V lost 7 bases and J lost 2 bases. The CDR3 length is 15 residues. The CDR3 DNA reads as TGTGCCAGCATTCGGACTAGGACGGTCACAGATACGCAGTATTTT. It is translated as CASIRTRTVTDTQYF.

In its sample, this clonotype was seen many times. The V gene is TRBV4-3, the J gene TRBJ2-1; TRBD1 aligns across 10 bases. CDR1 and CDR2 from the germline V gene are LGHNA and YSLEER. V gave up 0 bases and J gave up 9 bases; unmatched junction bases: 8. The CDR3 has 16 amino acids. CDR3 coding DNA: TGCGCCAGCAGCCAAGAGAGGACAGGGGGACTTGGTGAGCAGTTCTTC. Protein sequence: CASSQERTGGLGEQFF.

The chain joins TRBV12-3 or TRBV12-4 to TRBJ1-2; D possibly corresponds to TRBD1 (6 bases). The CDR3 covers 16 residues. Trimming shortened V by 5 bases and J by 3 bases, and 19 bases separated the two germline ends. CDR3 amino acids: CASSPSWGAPDYGYTF. For the CDR3, the DNA is TGTGCCAGCAGTCCCTCCTGGGGGGCTCCGGACTATGGCTACACCTTC.

J is TRBJ2-1 and V is TRBV6-4, with D hard to call. Trimming left V 6 bases short and J 3 bases short, with 9 bases between. This CDR3 contains 13 residues. The germline gives CDR1 MRHNA, CDR2 SNTAGT. Here the CDR3 DNA reads TGTGCCAGCAGCCACGGCGTCTACAATGAGCAGTTCTTC. This sequence encodes CASSHGVYNEQFF.

The chain is built from TRBV20-1 and TRBJ2-3; TRBD1 agrees at 9 bases. The CDR3 length is 14 residues. J was trimmed by 5 bases and V by 5 bases; bases with no gene match: 8. The V gene's germline CDR1 is DFQATT and CDR2 SNEGSKA (reference sequence). CDR3 DNA: TGCAGTGCTCAACTTGGGACAGGGATAGATACGCAGTATTTT. Protein sequence: CSAQLGTGIDTQYF.

This clonotype was counted only a few times. The V gene is TRBV5-1, the J gene TRBJ2-7; D may match TRBD1 or TRBD2 (5 bases each). Germline CDR1 SGHRS, CDR2 YFSETQ. The CDR3 runs to 14 residues. The V end lost 3 bases, the J end lost 6 bases, and 16 bases lay between the germline ends. The CDR3 loop reads CASSSGPTVREQYF. Written as DNA, the CDR3 is TGCGCCAGCAGCTCGGGACCAACCGTCCGCGAGCAGTACTTC.

V usage is TRBV15 and J usage is TRBJ2-3; 8 bases align to TRBD2. With 3 bases clipped from V and 1 base from J, the junction kept 3 bases outside the gene matches. Germline loops: CDR1 LNHNV, CDR2 YYDKDF (reference sequence). The length of the CDR3 is 15 residues. Here the CDR3 reads CATSRSGRGTDTQYF. The CDR3 DNA reads as TGTGCCACCAGCAGGAGCGGGAGAGGCACAGATACGCAGTATTTT.

Only a few counts were recorded for this clonotype. The V call is TRBV5-6, the J call TRBJ2-5; 9 bases align to TRBD1. Unmatched junction bases numbered 6, after V lost 7 bases and J lost 5 bases. In germline, CDR1 is SGHDT, CDR2 YYEEEE. This CDR3 is built from 13 residues. CDR3 sequence: CASGDRVGETQYF. In nucleotides, the CDR3 is TGTGCCAGCGGGGACAGGGTCGGGGAGACCCAGTACTTC.

This clonotype was seen a handful of times. This chain links TRBV20-1 with TRBJ2-5, with D perhaps being TRBD1 or TRBD2 (5 bases each). CDR3 size: 14 residues. Looked up from germline, CDR1 is DFQATT and CDR2 is SNEGSKA (reference sequence). V dropped 5 bases and J dropped 4 bases, with 17 bases sitting between them. Written as DNA, the CDR3 is TGCAGTGCTCGAGGGGTCGGTGGCGCAGAGACCCAGTACTTC. Its translation: CSARGVGGAETQYF.

This clonotype was detected a few times. The chain carries TRBV20-1 and TRBJ1-2, with D maybe TRBD1 (5 bases). The CDR3 contains 14 residues. CDR1 DFQATT and CDR2 SNEGSKA come from the germline V gene (reference sequence). Trimming stripped 3 bases from V and 6 bases from J, with 17 bases between. The CDR3 protein is CSASSGRAPDGYTF. CDR3 coding DNA: TGCAGTGCTAGCTCGGGCAGGGCTCCGGATGGCTACACCTTC.

The genes are TRBV6-6 and TRBJ1-1, with unresolved D. Looked up from germline, CDR1 is MNHNY and CDR2 is SVGAGI (reference sequence). Trimming stripped 1 base from V and 4 bases from J, with 7 bases between. CDR3 length: 13 residues. Here the CDR3 reads CASSYFSGTEAFF. The DNA for the CDR3 is TGTGCCAGCAGTTACTTTTCCGGCACTGAAGCTTTCTTT.